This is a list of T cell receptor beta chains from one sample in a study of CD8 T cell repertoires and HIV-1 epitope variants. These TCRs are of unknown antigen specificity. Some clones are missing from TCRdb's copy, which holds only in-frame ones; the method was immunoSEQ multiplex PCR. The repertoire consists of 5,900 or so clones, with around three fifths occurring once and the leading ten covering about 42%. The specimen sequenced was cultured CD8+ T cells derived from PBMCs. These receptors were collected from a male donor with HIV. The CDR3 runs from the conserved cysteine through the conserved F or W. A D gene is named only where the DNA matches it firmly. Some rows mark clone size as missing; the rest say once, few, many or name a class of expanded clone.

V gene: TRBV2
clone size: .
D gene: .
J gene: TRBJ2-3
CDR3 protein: CASSRGQGGTDTQYF
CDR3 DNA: TGTGCCAGCAGCCGTGGACAGGGAGGGACAGATACGCAGTATTTT

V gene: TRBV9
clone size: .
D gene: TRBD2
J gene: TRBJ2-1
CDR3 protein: CASSAGAGWNEQFF
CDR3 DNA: TGTGCCAGCAGCGCCGGAGCGGGGTGGAATGAGCAGTTCTTC

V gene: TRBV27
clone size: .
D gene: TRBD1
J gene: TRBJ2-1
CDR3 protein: CASSSTGLSYNEQFF
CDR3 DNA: TGTGCCAGCAGTTCGACAGGGCTCTCCTACAATGAGCAGTTCTTC

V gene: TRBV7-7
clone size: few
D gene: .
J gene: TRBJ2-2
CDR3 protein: CASSLGTGELFF
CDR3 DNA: TGTGCTAGCAGCTTGGGGACCGGGGAGCTGTTTTTT

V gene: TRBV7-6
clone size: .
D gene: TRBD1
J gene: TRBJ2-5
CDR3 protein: CASSLARDRSGRETQYF
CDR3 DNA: TGTGCCAGCAGCTTAGCCCGGGACAGGAGTGGGAGAGAAACCCAGTACTTC

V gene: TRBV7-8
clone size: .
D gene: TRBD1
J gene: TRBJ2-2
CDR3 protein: CASSISRTGVNTGELFF
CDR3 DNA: TGTGCCAGCTCTATTTCCAGGACAGGGGTTAACACCGGGGAGCTGTTTTTT

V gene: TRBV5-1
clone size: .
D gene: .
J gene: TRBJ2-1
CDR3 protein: CASSLEGAEDEQFF
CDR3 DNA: TGCGCCAGCAGCTTGGAAGGGGCAGAGGATGAGCAGTTCTTC

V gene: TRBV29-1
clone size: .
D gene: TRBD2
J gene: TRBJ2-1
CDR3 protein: CSVGGLAAHSYNEQFF
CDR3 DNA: TGCAGCGTCGGCGGACTAGCGGCCCACTCCTACAATGAGCAGTTCTTC

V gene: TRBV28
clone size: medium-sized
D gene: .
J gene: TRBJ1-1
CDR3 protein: CASSFRGWGTEAFF
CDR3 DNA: TGTGCCAGCAGTTTTCGGGGATGGGGCACTGAAGCTTTCTTT

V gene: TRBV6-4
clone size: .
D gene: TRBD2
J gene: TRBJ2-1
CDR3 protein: CASSPGLAFSEQFF
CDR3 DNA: TGTGCCAGCAGTCCGGGACTAGCCTTCAGTGAGCAGTTCTTC

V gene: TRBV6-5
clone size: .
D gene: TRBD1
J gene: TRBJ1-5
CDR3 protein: CASSYSRQGNEPQHF
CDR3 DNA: TGTGCCAGCAGTTACTCGCGACAGGGTAATGAGCCCCAGCATTTT

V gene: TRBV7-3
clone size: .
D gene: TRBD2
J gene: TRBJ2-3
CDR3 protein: CASSLGGTSSSDTQYF
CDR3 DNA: TGTGCCAGCAGCTTAGGTGGGACTAGTTCCTCAGATACGCAGTATTTT

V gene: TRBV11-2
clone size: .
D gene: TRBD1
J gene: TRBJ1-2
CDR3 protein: CASSFSTGIYGYTF
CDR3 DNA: TGTGCCAGCAGCTTTTCGACAGGGATCTATGGCTACACCTTC

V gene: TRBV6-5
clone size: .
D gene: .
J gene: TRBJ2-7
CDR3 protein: CASSYDPGPYEQYF
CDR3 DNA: TGTGCCAGCAGTTACGACCCTGGGCCCTACGAGCAGTACTTC

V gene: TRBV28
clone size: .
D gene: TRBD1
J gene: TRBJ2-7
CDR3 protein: CASSLQGVDEQYF
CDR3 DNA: TGTGCCAGCAGTTTACAGGGGGTCGACGAGCAGTACTTC

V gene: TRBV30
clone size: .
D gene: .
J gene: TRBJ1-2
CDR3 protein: CAWSSGPPGGYTF
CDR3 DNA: TGTGCCTGGAGTTCCGGGCCCCCAGGGGGCTACACCTTC

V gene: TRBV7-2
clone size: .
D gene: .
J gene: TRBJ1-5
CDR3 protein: CASSLDVFVNQPQHF
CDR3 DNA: TGTGCCAGCAGCTTAGACGTCTTTGTGAATCAGCCCCAGCATTTT

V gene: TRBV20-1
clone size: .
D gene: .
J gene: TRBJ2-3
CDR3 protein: CSLQGTDTQYF
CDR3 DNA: TGCAGTCTTCAAGGCACAGATACGCAGTATTTT

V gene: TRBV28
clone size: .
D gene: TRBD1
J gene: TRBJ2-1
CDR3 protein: CASSSGTGGFGDNEQFF
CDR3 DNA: TGTGCCAGCAGTTCCGGGACAGGGGGCTTCGGGGACAATGAGCAGTTCTTC

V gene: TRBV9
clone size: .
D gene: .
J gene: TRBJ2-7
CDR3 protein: CASSPRGRGYEQYF
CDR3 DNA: TGTGCCAGCAGCCCCAGGGGAAGGGGCTACGAGCAGTACTTC

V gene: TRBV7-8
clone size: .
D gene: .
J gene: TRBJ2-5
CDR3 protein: CASSLRPIPRETQYF
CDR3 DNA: TGTGCCAGCAGCTTACGACCTATACCTCGAGAGACCCAGTACTTC